The source of this T cell receptor beta chain is a study of T cell repertoires in cytomegalovirus infection. Study information: Selected CMV epitopes included recently identified HLA-C-restricted ones as well as well-studied HLA-B-restricted ones. It can be stated that public TCR beta signatures indicated CMV infection as well as a matching HLA type.

Germline-derived CDR1 and CDR2 are LGHNA and YSLEER. The ends lost 0 bases at V and 5 bases at J; junction bases unmatched: 10. The CDR3 runs to 17 residues. TCRdb passed the reads through MiXCR, listing each CDR3 protein once. Of around 360,000 distinct CDR3 sequences listed, roughly 34% are singletons. Study results and caveats: Ex vivo, HLA-C-restricted CMV-specific TCR beta clonotypes prevailed over the rest of the response. Summed frequency of public TCR beta families distinguished CMV carriers with the relevant HLA.

Remarks on this clonotype: Its specificity is unknown.

The sample in question was cultured PBMCs, obtained from culture after CMV antigen stimulation. The rearrangement joins TRBV4-3 to TRBJ2-3, with 8 bases identical to TRBD1. This TCR derives from a human donor in good health (CMV status not recorded). Some clones in this sample may be carry-over from other donors' samples. CDR3 DNA sequence: TGCGCCAGCAGCCAAGATCCCGCAGGGGGCATCTTAGATACGCAGTATTTT. Translating gives CASSQDPAGGILDTQYF.